Listed below are T cell receptor beta chains from one sample, sequenced in a study of CD8 T cells in ankylosing spondylitis. TCRdb independently ran MiXCR on the 5' RACE reads; one entry per CDR3 protein. The profile shows 200,000 or so distinct CDR3 sequences, under 15% of them singletons. Sequencing was done on a sample of blood, either unsorted or a sorted T cell fraction (not recorded which). The receptors derive from a female donor with ankylosing spondylitis or in good health (not recorded which). CDR3s include the opening cysteine and the closing phenylalanine or tryptophan. Fields, in order: clone size, V gene, D gene, J gene, CDR3 protein, CDR3 DNA. A D gene is named only where the DNA matches it firmly. Size tells how often a clone was seen (once, few, many) or the class of an expanded clone, and some rows leave it out.

abundance: many
v_gene: TRBV29-1
d_gene: .
j_gene: TRBJ2-2
CDR3aa: CSVALGQWGGELFF
CDR3nt: TGCAGCGTTGCTCTCGGACAATGGGGCGGGGAGCTGTTTTTT

abundance: many
v_gene: TRBV28
d_gene: .
j_gene: TRBJ1-2
CDR3aa: CASSLYQEHGYTF
CDR3nt: TGTGCCAGCAGTTTATATCAGGAACATGGCTACACCTTC

abundance: few
v_gene: TRBV7-2
d_gene: TRBD1
j_gene: TRBJ2-1
CDR3aa: CASSIRQGGYNEQFF
CDR3nt: TGTGCCAGCAGCATCAGACAGGGCGGTTACAATGAGCAGTTCTTC

abundance: many
v_gene: TRBV20-1
d_gene: .
j_gene: TRBJ2-3
CDR3aa: CSASPPRWGISSTDTQYF
CDR3nt: TGCAGTGCTAGCCCTCCTCGGTGGGGGATCTCTAGCACAGATACGCAGTATTTT

abundance: many
v_gene: TRBV7-6
d_gene: .
j_gene: TRBJ1-4
CDR3aa: CASSLGGAWNEKLFF
CDR3nt: TGTGCCAGCAGCTTAGGGGGGGCATGGAACGAAAAACTGTTTTTT

abundance: many
v_gene: TRBV20-1
d_gene: TRBD1
j_gene: TRBJ2-3
CDR3aa: CSADRGLSTDTQYF
CDR3nt: TGCAGTGCTGACAGGGGGCTGAGCACAGATACGCAGTATTTT

abundance: many
v_gene: TRBV29-1
d_gene: .
j_gene: TRBJ1-4
CDR3aa: CSVGGGATEKLFF
CDR3nt: TGCAGCGTTGGAGGGGGGGCGACTGAAAAACTGTTTTTT

abundance: .
v_gene: TRBV27
d_gene: .
j_gene: TRBJ2-2
CDR3aa: CASSHHGAGELFF
CDR3nt: TGTGCCAGCAGTCATCACGGGGCCGGGGAGCTGTTTTTT

abundance: .
v_gene: TRBV5-1
d_gene: TRBD2
j_gene: TRBJ2-2
CDR3aa: CATRAGVSTGELFF
CDR3nt: TGCGCCACCCGAGCGGGAGTAAGCACCGGGGAGCTGTTTTTT

abundance: many
v_gene: TRBV7-9
d_gene: .
j_gene: TRBJ1-4
CDR3aa: CASSRTGANEKLFF
CDR3nt: TGTGCCAGCAGCAGAACCGGGGCTAATGAAAAACTGTTTTTT

abundance: many
v_gene: TRBV29-1
d_gene: TRBD2
j_gene: TRBJ2-7
CDR3aa: CSVGSSGTYEQYF
CDR3nt: TGCAGCGTTGGTTCTAGCGGGACCTACGAGCAGTACTTC

abundance: many
v_gene: TRBV7-8
d_gene: TRBD2
j_gene: TRBJ2-3
CDR3aa: CASSLGLAGTDTQYF
CDR3nt: TGTGCCAGCAGCTTAGGACTAGCGGGCACAGATACGCAGTATTTT

abundance: many
v_gene: TRBV29-1
d_gene: TRBD1
j_gene: TRBJ2-7
CDR3aa: CSVAGDRGHSYEQYF
CDR3nt: TGCAGCGTGGCCGGGGACAGGGGTCACTCCTACGAGCAGTACTTC

abundance: .
v_gene: TRBV28
d_gene: .
j_gene: TRBJ1-2
CDR3aa: CASTLGHMKYGYTF
CDR3nt: TGTGCCAGCACCCTTGGACATATGAAATATGGCTACACCTTC

abundance: .
v_gene: TRBV5-1
d_gene: TRBD2
j_gene: TRBJ2-2
CDR3aa: CASSPRPIAGGPDTGELFF
CDR3nt: TGCGCCAGCAGCCCCCGCCCAATAGCGGGAGGTCCGGACACCGGGGAGCTGTTTTTT

abundance: few
v_gene: TRBV10-3
d_gene: TRBD2
j_gene: TRBJ2-7
CDR3aa: CAIKLAGGYEQYF
CDR3nt: TGTGCCATCAAACTAGCGGGAGGATACGAGCAGTACTTC

abundance: many
v_gene: TRBV10-3
d_gene: .
j_gene: TRBJ2-1
CDR3aa: CAISVERYNEQFF
CDR3nt: TGTGCCATCAGTGTCGAGCGTTACAATGAGCAGTTCTTC

abundance: many
v_gene: TRBV9
d_gene: TRBD1
j_gene: TRBJ2-4
CDR3aa: CASSRSGTGTGDIQYF
CDR3nt: TGTGCCAGCAGCCGGAGCGGGACAGGGACTGGGGACATTCAGTACTTC

abundance: many
v_gene: TRBV19
d_gene: .
j_gene: TRBJ2-2
CDR3aa: CASSNRVGELFF
CDR3nt: TGTGCCAGTAGTAACAGGGTGGGGGAGCTGTTTTTT

abundance: many
v_gene: TRBV5-1
d_gene: TRBD2
j_gene: TRBJ2-2
CDR3aa: CASSLRLAGNPGELFF
CDR3nt: TGCGCCAGCAGCCTGAGACTAGCGGGGAATCCCGGGGAGCTGTTTTTT

abundance: many
v_gene: TRBV5-6
d_gene: .
j_gene: TRBJ1-3
CDR3aa: CASSLARQPTSGNTIYF
CDR3nt: TGTGCCAGCAGCTTGGCTAGACAGCCGACCTCTGGAAACACCATATATTTT

abundance: .
v_gene: TRBV5-6
d_gene: TRBD1
j_gene: TRBJ2-7
CDR3aa: CASSDTGEFHEQYF
CDR3nt: TGTGCCAGCAGCGATACAGGGGAGTTCCACGAGCAGTACTTC

abundance: many
v_gene: TRBV12-3/TRBV12-4
d_gene: .
j_gene: TRBJ2-3
CDR3aa: CASGLGSSTDTQYF
CDR3nt: TGTGCCAGCGGTTTGGGCAGTAGCACAGATACGCAGTATTTT

abundance: many
v_gene: TRBV5-1
d_gene: .
j_gene: TRBJ2-1
CDR3aa: CASSFSSEQFF
CDR3nt: TGCGCCAGCAGCTTTTCTAGTGAGCAGTTCTTC

abundance: few
v_gene: TRBV5-1
d_gene: TRBD2
j_gene: TRBJ2-1
CDR3aa: CASSPLGSGSNEQFF
CDR3nt: TGCGCCAGCAGCCCGTTAGGTAGCGGGAGTAATGAGCAGTTCTTC

abundance: few
v_gene: TRBV5-1
d_gene: TRBD2
j_gene: TRBJ2-3
CDR3aa: CASSFGLAGVPDTQYF
CDR3nt: TGCGCCAGCAGCTTCGGACTAGCGGGAGTCCCAGATACGCAGTATTTT

abundance: many
v_gene: TRBV12-3/TRBV12-4
d_gene: .
j_gene: TRBJ2-4
CDR3aa: CASSLGTFSSKNIQYF
CDR3nt: TGTGCCAGCAGTTTGGGCACCTTTAGCAGCAAAAACATTCAGTACTTC

abundance: many
v_gene: TRBV9
d_gene: .
j_gene: TRBJ2-1
CDR3aa: CASSFWGSTGEQFF
CDR3nt: TGTGCCAGCAGCTTTTGGGGGAGCACGGGTGAGCAGTTCTTC

abundance: many
v_gene: TRBV3-1
d_gene: TRBD2
j_gene: TRBJ2-7
CDR3aa: CASSHSPGLATLRENSYEQYF
CDR3nt: TGTGCCAGCAGCCATTCACCGGGACTAGCGACTCTAAGGGAGAACTCCTACGAGCAGTACTTC